Described below is a single T cell receptor beta chain sequence and its context. Assay used: immunoSEQ multiplex PCR; TCRdb lists only in-frame clones, some missing. The sample carries tens of thousands of clones, 92% recorded once. V lost 3 bases to trimming and J lost 5 bases, with 8 bases between them. CDR1 and CDR2 (germline): ENHRY, SYGVKD. This CDR3 is built from 13 residues. The data stem from a study of control samples from healthy donors and cancer patients. The chain combines TRBV10-3 with TRBJ2-1; D is undetermined. The clonotype comes from a woman aged 50 to 65 in good health. Sequencing was performed on blood. CDR3 protein: CAISERKDNEQFF. The CDR3 nucleotides read TGTGCCATCAGTGAACGTAAGGACAATGAGCAGTTCTTC.